This TCR beta chain is drawn from a study of T cell repertoires in cytomegalovirus infection. A single record per CDR3 protein comes from TCRdb applying MiXCR to the reads. In the table there are around 570,000 distinct CDR3 sequences, about 39% of which are singletons. Study-level points and caveats: Predominance within the ex vivo response was attributable to HLA-C-restricted CMV-specific TCR beta clonotypes.

To note about this clonotype: Its antigen is as yet unknown.

The sequencing here drew on cultured PBMCs, taken from culture after CMV antigen stimulation. The TCR sequence derives from a human donor in good health (CMV status not recorded). Some clones in this sample may be carry-over from other donors' samples.

CDR3 nucleotide sequence: TGCAGCGTTGCGAGGTTTAGGGGCAATCAGCCCCAGCATTTT. Protein sequence: CSVARFRGNQPQHF. This chain connects TRBV29-1 to TRBJ1-5; D unclear. CDR1 and CDR2 (germline): SQVTM, ANQGSEA. This CDR3 is built from 14 residues. V was shortened by 4 bases and J by 2 bases, with 12 bases between the two germline ends.